What follows are 11 T cell receptor beta chains derived from one specimen sequenced in a study of Graves' ophthalmopathy and Graves' hyperthyroidism. RNA transcripts were the template, and TCR beta CDR3 regions were amplified from them. HTBI-primed first-round RT-PCR preceded second-round multiplex PCR. TCRdb used MiXCR to reprocess the multiplex PCR reads, holding one entry per CDR3 protein. The data hold approximately 160,000 distinct CDR3 sequences, with about two fifths observed a single time. Source material: peripheral blood. All receptors come from a man aged 25-40 years with Graves' ophthalmopathy.

V usage is TRBV12-3 or TRBV12-4 and J usage is TRBJ1-1; D is undetermined. V was pared by 5 bases and J by 0 bases, with 13 bases between. The CDR3 spans 15 residues. The CDR3 nucleotides are TGTGCCAGCAGTAAGAACACGAACCTGAACACTGAAGCTTTCTTT. Protein product: CASSKNTNLNTEAFF.

The chain has TRBV28 and TRBJ1-2; 9 nucleotides align to TRBD1. This CDR3 is built from 14 residues. The V segment lost 5 bases and the J segment 6 bases; nucleotides outside the gene matches: 7. CDR1 and CDR2 (germline): MDHEN, SYDVKM. CDR3 in amino acids: CASSAGTGWDGYTF. Written as DNA, the CDR3 is TGTGCCAGCAGTGCCGGGACAGGGTGGGATGGCTACACCTTC.

This rearrangement joins TRBV12-3 or TRBV12-4 to TRBJ1-3; weak D call: TRBD1 (6 bases). This CDR3 region has 14 residues. Trimming removed 7 bases from V and 4 bases from J, with 14 bases in between. The CDR3 DNA sequence: TGTGCCAGCACCCTCACGACAGGAGGAAACACCATATATTTT. Its translation: CASTLTTGGNTIYF.

This sequence joins TRBV12-5 and TRBJ1-5, with TRBD1 as a possible D gene (5 bases). Germline values: CDR1 LGHNT, CDR2 FRNRAP. V lost 0 bases and J lost 0, with 18 bases in between. The CDR3 is 19 residues long. The CDR3 sequence: CASGLVWGVSPNSNQPQHF. The CDR3 DNA is TGTGCTAGTGGTTTGGTTTGGGGGGTGTCCCCTAATAGCAATCAGCCCCAGCATTTT.

This clonotype was seen repeatedly, ten times or more. The J gene is TRBJ2-7, the V gene TRBV6-2 or TRBV6-3; weak D call: TRBD2 (6 bases). Germline-derived CDR1 and CDR2 are MNHEY and SVGEGT. The CDR3 sequence is 14 residues long. Between the trimmed V and J ends, which lost 7 bases and 0 bases, there was a span of 13 bases. CDR3 sequence: CASNAGGISYEQYF. In nucleotides, the CDR3 is TGTGCCAGCAATGCCGGCGGGATCTCCTACGAGCAGTACTTC.

The chain links TRBV15 to TRBJ1-1; tentatively, D is TRBD1 (5 bases). Germline values: CDR1 LNHNV, CDR2 YYDKDF (reference sequence). This CDR3 is 15 amino acids long. V lost 3 bases to trimming and J lost 1 base, with 12 bases between them. The CDR3, as DNA: TGTGCCACCAGCAGTTTTAGGGGAAAGAACACTGAAGCTTTCTTT. Translated: CATSSFRGKNTEAFF.

The chain recombines TRBV28 with TRBJ2-4; D is perhaps TRBD1 or TRBD2 (7 bases each). This CDR3 comprises 14 residues. Trimming left V 6 bases short and J 5 bases short, with 14 bases between. The germline V gene encodes CDR1 MDHEN and CDR2 SYDVKM. CDR3 amino acids: CASSRAGGENIQYF. The CDR3 DNA follows: TGTGCCAGCAGCCGAGCAGGGGGGGAAAACATTCAGTACTTC.

This chain links TRBV28 with TRBJ2-5; D is uncertain. CDR3 length: 13 amino acids. V dropped 3 bases and J dropped 5 bases, with 10 bases sitting between them. Germline-derived CDR1 and CDR2 are MDHEN and SYDVKM. Here the CDR3 DNA reads TGTGCCAGCAGTTTCCCCGGTCGGGAGACCCAGTACTTC. This codes for CASSFPGRETQYF.

Many counts were recorded for this clonotype. The rearrangement uses TRBV12-3 or TRBV12-4 and TRBJ1-1; possibly TRBD1 for D (5 bases). CDR3 size: 15 residues. The V gene lost 2 bases and the J gene lost 4 bases, with 14 bases spanning the gap. CDR3 in DNA: TGTGCCAGCAGTTTACAGAGGCGGGGGGGCACTGAAGCTTTCTTT. Protein product: CASSLQRRGGTEAFF.

This chain links TRBV24-1 with TRBJ2-7; D is possibly TRBD1 (5 bases). Trimming stripped 11 bases from V and 1 base from J, with 20 bases between. CDR3 length equals 15 residues. From germline, CDR1 is KGHDR and CDR2 SFDVKD. The CDR3 region has the DNA TGTGCCAGCAGCCATAGCAGGGTTGTATCCTACGAGCAGTACTTC. This sequence encodes CASSHSRVVSYEQYF.

This clonotype was seen repeatedly, ten times or more. The chain joins TRBV4-3 to TRBJ2-2; TRBD2 agrees at 8 bases. Trimming removed 0 bases from V and 3 bases from J; junction bases left unmatched: 6. The length of the CDR3 is 17 residues. The V gene's germline CDR1 is LGHNA and CDR2 YSLEER. CDR3 nucleotides: TGCGCCAGCAGCCAAGATCTGGGTAGCGGGGACACCGGGGAGCTGTTTTTT. It specifies CASSQDLGSGDTGELFF.